The clone carrying this T cell receptor (beta chain) was seen many times. Antigen unknown. The data are from a study of identical twins. There are 14 residues in the CDR3. V was cut by 5 bases and J by 2 bases, with 12 bases left in between. The germline V gene has CDR1 SEHNR and CDR2 FQNEAQ (reference sequence). Overall study results and limits: Models underestimated how often monozygotic twins shared out-of-frame TCR alpha.

A universal primer binding site was introduced by template switching. The final cDNA contained unique molecular identifiers. TCRdb analysed the 5' RACE reads with MiXCR anew, one entry per CDR3 protein. The top ten clones hold roughly 12% of a sample with 410,000 or so distinct CDR3 sequences, around 20% of them seen once. The sample consisted of naive T cells sorted from blood. The clonotype was recovered from a man aged 50 to 59 in good health. V is TRBV7-9 and J is TRBJ2-5, with D uncertain. The CDR3: CASSPVGLQETQYF. CDR3 nucleotides: TGTGCCAGCAGCCCCGTCGGGCTTCAAGAGACCCAGTACTTC.